The clone carrying this T cell receptor beta chain was seen just once. This record comes from a study of blood T cell repertoires in COVID-19. Germline CDR1 reads MDHEN; CDR2 reads SYDVKM. The CDR3 contains 14 residues. The V gene end was trimmed by 5 bases and the J gene end by 4 bases; junction bases not matched to a gene: 2. Profiling relied on immunoSEQ multiplex PCR, and the TCRdb table lists in-frame clones only, not all of them. The sample consists of some 95,000 clones, 80% to 95% of them appearing once. The source material was peripheral blood. This receptor was taken from a human donor with active COVID-19. The donor label of this sample is uncertain. This chain links TRBV28 with TRBJ2-1; 10 nucleotides align to TRBD2. DNA for the CDR3: TGTGCCAGCAGTCTAGCGGGGGAGTACAATGAGCAGTTCTTC. It encodes CASSLAGEYNEQFF.